This TCR beta chain was found in a study of blood T cell repertoires in COVID-19. V was pared by 4 bases and J by 5 bases, with 15 bases between. Germline V gene data show CDR1 as LNHDA and CDR2 as SQIVND (reference sequence). The CDR3 consists of 15 residues. Clones were sequenced by immunoSEQ multiplex PCR, and TCRdb holds only the in-frame ones, with some missing. Among over 100,000 clones listed, approximately 80% were seen once. The rearrangement uses TRBV19 and TRBJ1-5, with D tentatively TRBD1 (6 bases). The sample was peripheral blood. This clonotype was obtained from an older woman with acute or convalescent COVID-19. The CDR3 DNA follows: TGTGCCAGTAGTACCCGAGGCGGGGGCCATCAGCCCCAGCATTTT. This sequence encodes CASSTRGGGHQPQHF.